This T cell receptor (beta chain) was identified in a study of cytomegalovirus exposure and HLA in healthy donors. The repertoire was sequenced with immunoSEQ multiplex PCR; TCRdb's copy has only in-frame clones and lacks some. The sample records around 61,000 clones, more than 90% being singletons. The receptor comes from a man between 18 and 29 years old in good health and CMV-seronegative. The sequenced sample was PBMCs.

In DNA form, the CDR3 reads TGTGCCAGCAGCCCGGACAGGGGGCGTTATGGCTACACCTTC. Protein: CASSPDRGRYGYTF. The rearrangement uses TRBV11-3 and TRBJ1-2, with 11 positions matching TRBD1. Trimming removed 5 bases from V and 5 bases from J; junction bases left unmatched: 4. From germline, CDR1 is SGHNT and CDR2 YENEEA. The CDR3 is made up of 14 amino acids.